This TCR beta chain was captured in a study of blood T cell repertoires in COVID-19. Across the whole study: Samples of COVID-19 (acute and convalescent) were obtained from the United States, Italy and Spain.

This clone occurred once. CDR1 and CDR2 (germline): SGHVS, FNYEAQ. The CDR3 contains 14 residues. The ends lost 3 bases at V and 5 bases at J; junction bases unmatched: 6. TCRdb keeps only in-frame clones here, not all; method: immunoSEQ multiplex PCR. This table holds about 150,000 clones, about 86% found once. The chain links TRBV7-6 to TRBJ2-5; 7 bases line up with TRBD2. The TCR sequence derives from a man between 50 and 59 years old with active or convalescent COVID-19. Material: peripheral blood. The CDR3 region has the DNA TGTGCCAGCAGCTTCCTAGCGGAAGGGGAGACCCAGTACTTC. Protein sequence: CASSFLAEGETQYF.